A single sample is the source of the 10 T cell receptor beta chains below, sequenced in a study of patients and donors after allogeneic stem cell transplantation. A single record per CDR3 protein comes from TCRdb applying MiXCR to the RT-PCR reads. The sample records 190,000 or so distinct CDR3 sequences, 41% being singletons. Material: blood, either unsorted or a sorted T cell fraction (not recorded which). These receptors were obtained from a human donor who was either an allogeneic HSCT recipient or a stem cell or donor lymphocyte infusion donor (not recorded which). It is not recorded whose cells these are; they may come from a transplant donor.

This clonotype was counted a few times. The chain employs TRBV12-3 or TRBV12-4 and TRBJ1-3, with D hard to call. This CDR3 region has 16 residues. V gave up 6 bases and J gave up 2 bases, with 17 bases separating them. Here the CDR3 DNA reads TGTGCCAGCAGGGATCGGGGAGGGTCACCTGGAAACACCATATATTTT. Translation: CASRDRGGSPGNTIYF.

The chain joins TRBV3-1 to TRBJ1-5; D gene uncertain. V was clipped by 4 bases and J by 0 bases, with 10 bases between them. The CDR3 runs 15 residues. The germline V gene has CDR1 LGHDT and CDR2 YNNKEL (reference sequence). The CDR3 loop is CASSPGTNSNQPQHF. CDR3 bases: TGTGCCAGCAGCCCAGGAACTAATAGCAATCAGCCCCAGCATTTT.

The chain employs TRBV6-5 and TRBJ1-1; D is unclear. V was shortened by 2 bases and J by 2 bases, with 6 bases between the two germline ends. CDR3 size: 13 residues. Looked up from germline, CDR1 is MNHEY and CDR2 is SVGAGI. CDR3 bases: TGTGCCAGCAGTTACGACTTAAACACTGAAGCTTTCTTT. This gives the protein CASSYDLNTEAFF.

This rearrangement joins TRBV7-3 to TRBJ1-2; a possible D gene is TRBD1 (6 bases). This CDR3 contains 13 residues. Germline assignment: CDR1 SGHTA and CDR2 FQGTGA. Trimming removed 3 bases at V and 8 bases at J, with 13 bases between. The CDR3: CASSFDSRGGYTF. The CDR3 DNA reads TGTGCCAGCAGCTTTGACAGCAGGGGCGGCTACACCTTC.

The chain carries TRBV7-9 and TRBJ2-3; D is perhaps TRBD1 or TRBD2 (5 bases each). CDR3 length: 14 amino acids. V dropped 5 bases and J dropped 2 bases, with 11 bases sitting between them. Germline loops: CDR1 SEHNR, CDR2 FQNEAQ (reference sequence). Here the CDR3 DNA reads TGTGCCAGCAGCCGGGGACCCCTCACAGATACGCAGTATTTT. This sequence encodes CASSRGPLTDTQYF.

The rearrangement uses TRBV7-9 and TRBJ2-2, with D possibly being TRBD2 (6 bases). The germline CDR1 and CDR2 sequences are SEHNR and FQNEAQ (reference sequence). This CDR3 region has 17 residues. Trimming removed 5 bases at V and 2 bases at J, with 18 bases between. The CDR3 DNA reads TGTGCCAGCAGCGCCCCTCGGTTAGCGGTAAACACCGGGGAGCTGTTTTTT. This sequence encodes CASSAPRLAVNTGELFF.

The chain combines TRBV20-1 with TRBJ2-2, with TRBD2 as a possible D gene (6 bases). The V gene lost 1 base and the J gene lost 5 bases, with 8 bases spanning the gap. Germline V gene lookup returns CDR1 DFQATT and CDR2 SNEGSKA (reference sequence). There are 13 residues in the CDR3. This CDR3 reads CSARGGGTGELFF. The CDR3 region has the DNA TGCAGTGCTAGAGGTGGGGGGACCGGGGAGCTGTTTTTT.

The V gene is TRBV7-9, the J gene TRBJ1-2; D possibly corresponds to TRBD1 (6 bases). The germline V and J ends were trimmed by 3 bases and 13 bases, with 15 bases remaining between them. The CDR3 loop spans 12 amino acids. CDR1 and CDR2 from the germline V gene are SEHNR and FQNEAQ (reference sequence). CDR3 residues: CASSFGLGDTTF. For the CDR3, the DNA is TGTGCCAGCAGCTTCGGACTGGGGGACACCACCTTC.

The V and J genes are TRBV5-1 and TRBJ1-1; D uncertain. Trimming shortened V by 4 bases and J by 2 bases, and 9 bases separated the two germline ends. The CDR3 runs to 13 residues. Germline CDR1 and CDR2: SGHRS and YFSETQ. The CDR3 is CASSVQSNTEAFF. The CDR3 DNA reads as TGCGCCAGCAGCGTACAGAGCAACACTGAAGCTTTCTTT.

CDR3 DNA sequence: TGCAGCCTTGCCCAGACCAGCTCCTACAATGAGCAGTTCTTC. Translated, it gives CSLAQTSSYNEQFF. This sequence joins TRBV29-1 and TRBJ2-1; D gene uncertain. V dropped 8 bases and J dropped 0 bases, with 14 bases sitting between them. The length of the CDR3 is 14 residues. Germline V gene data show CDR1 as SQVTM and CDR2 as ANQGSEA.